This T cell receptor (beta chain) originates from a study of blood T cell repertoires in COVID-19. Study information: The United States, Italy and Spain were the sources of the acute and convalescent COVID-19 samples.

This CDR3 is 13 amino acids long. Germline CDR1 reads ENHRY; CDR2 reads SYGVKD. Deletions cut 10 bases from V and 1 base from J, with 13 bases between. In the authors' methods: Estimates of nucleated cell counts were drawn from the amplification of reference gene primers. This table comes from immunoSEQ multiplex PCR, and its TCRdb copy is limited to in-frame clones, with some not included. The V and J calls and clone size come from that table; D and trimming were worked out from the DNA. Of roughly 200,000 clones listed, around nine tenths are singletons. The source material was peripheral blood. This TCR was sampled from a woman between 18 and 30 years old who had recovered from COVID-19. The chain carries TRBV10-3 and TRBJ2-5; D might be TRBD1 (6 bases). CDR3 in amino acids: CATAGVPQETQYF. CDR3 DNA: TGTGCCACCGCAGGGGTCCCCCAAGAGACCCAGTACTTC.